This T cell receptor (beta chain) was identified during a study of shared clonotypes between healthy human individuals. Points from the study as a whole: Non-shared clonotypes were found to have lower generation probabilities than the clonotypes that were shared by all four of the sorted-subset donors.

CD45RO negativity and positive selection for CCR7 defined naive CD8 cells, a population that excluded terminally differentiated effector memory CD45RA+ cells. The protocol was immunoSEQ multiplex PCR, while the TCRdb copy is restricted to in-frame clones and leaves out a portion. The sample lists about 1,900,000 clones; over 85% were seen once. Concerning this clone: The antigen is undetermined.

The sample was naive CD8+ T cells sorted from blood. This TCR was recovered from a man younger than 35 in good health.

Here the CDR3 reads CASNHRGVTEAFF. CDR3 sequence (DNA): TGTGCCAGCAACCACAGGGGTGTCACTGAAGCTTTCTTT. The chain combines TRBV19 with TRBJ1-1; TRBD1 matches 7 bases. CDR3 length: 13 residues. Looked up from germline, CDR1 is LNHDA and CDR2 is SQIVND (reference sequence). V shed 9 bases, J shed 4 bases, and the junction held 8 bases outside the gene matches.